These T cell receptor beta chains were read from a single sample in a study of blood T cell repertoires in COVID-19. Only in-frame clones appear in the TCRdb table, and some are missing; sequencing was by immunoSEQ multiplex PCR. Seen here are 75,000 to 95,000 clones, about 88% observed once, and the top ten hold over 2.5%. Source material: peripheral blood. These receptors originate from a woman aged 80 or over with acute or convalescent COVID-19. Each CDR3 is given with its conserved first and last residue.

j_call,v_call,cdr3_aa
TRBJ1-1,TRBV5-1,CASSLDGSSHTEAFF
TRBJ1-5,TRBV5-8,CASSSSQNQPQHF
TRBJ2-7,TRBV25-1,CASSAYGISEQYF
TRBJ1-2,TRBV19,CASSTFLYGYTF
TRBJ1-1,TRBV30,CAWTPIGALNTEAFF
TRBJ1-1,TRBV2,CASSAGFWSPEAFF
TRBJ1-5,TRBV7-2,CASSPRPGTTEAQHF
TRBJ2-1,TRBV6-5,CASSSLAGVVGNEQFF
TRBJ2-5,TRBV11-2,CASSRTSGSPQGPETQYF
TRBJ1-2,TRBV7-2,CASSLGQGQSYTF
TRBJ2-1,TRBV5-6,CASTLGERSYNEQFF
TRBJ2-5,TRBV5-1,CASSVRGIGGQETQYF
TRBJ2-1,TRBV6-2/TRBV6-3,CASSSPGTGYNEQFF
TRBJ1-1,TRBV29-1,CSGGTAIEAFF
TRBJ1-2,TRBV10-3,CATAGTGGDYGYTF
TRBJ1-5,TRBV2,CASSSNLEPQHF
TRBJ2-1,TRBV7-2,CASSFGWAGYNEQFF
TRBJ2-7,TRBV11-2,CASSLTPGTSSYEQYF
TRBJ2-1,TRBV14,CASSQEGGLAGEDYEQFF
TRBJ2-5,TRBV5-1,CASSFSGSGETQYF
TRBJ1-1,TRBV5-1,CASSLAMTGSRKGAFF
TRBJ2-1,TRBV29-1,CSVEGIAGSYNEQFF
TRBJ1-1,TRBV7-8,CASSAWTGGGTEAFF
TRBJ2-3,TRBV11-2,CASSHGTGGATDTQYF
TRBJ1-6,TRBV2,CASSEGPAGSPLHF
TRBJ2-7,TRBV28,CAIGGGGRIEQYF
TRBJ1-6,TRBV6-5,CASSPDRVGSPLHF
TRBJ2-7,TRBV4-3,CASSQFGNSGQIYEQYF
TRBJ2-3,TRBV5-4,CASSPGDSGRNTDTQYF
TRBJ2-1,TRBV6-2/TRBV6-3,CASSSEDRGVSYNEQFF
TRBJ2-1,TRBV20-1,CSAGKGGQFF
TRBJ2-1,TRBV7-2,CASSLVVEEQFF
TRBJ2-5,TRBV2,CASGTGQGETQYF
TRBJ2-5,TRBV7-2,CASSSQGATGETQYF
TRBJ1-2,TRBV6-5,CASMTDRGYGYTF
TRBJ2-3,TRBV12-5,CASVTGQGYTDTQYF
TRBJ2-2,TRBV12-3/TRBV12-4,CASSDTPSGELFF
TRBJ2-7,TRBV13,CASSLTQGYEQYF
TRBJ1-5,TRBV2,CASSEGPSNQPQHF
TRBJ1-1,TRBV7-3,CASSSQGEAFF
TRBJ1-2,TRBV6-2/TRBV6-3,CASSYSVSGHYGYTF
TRBJ2-7,TRBV6-5,CATLTDSYEQYF
TRBJ1-2,TRBV28,CASRPPGPYGYTF
TRBJ2-1,TRBV7-6,CASSSRGRSSYNEQFF
TRBJ2-3,TRBV11-2,CASSLTLTGGGTDTQYF
TRBJ1-4,TRBV12-3/TRBV12-4,CASSLGGGEKLFF
TRBJ2-3,TRBV18,CASSHRDRGTDTQYF
TRBJ2-5,TRBV29-1,CSVEDRQGETQYF
TRBJ1-2,TRBV11-3,CASSFSGYGYTF
TRBJ1-3,TRBV2,CASGGTVSIPLSGNTIYF
TRBJ1-4,TRBV7-9,CASSLATGATNEKLFF
TRBJ1-4,TRBV7-9,CASSQGQTTNEKLFF
TRBJ2-3,TRBV4-3,CASSRSGSPDTQYF
TRBJ2-1,TRBV19,CASSIGGRGGRALRQFF
TRBJ2-2,TRBV18,CASSPRGGTGGPRTGELFF
TRBJ2-5,TRBV4-2,CASSQEGLAGVETQYF
TRBJ1-2,TRBV29-1,CSALGGVENYGYTF
TRBJ2-1,TRBV24-1,CATSDPPSPGTSGRFYNEQFF